The clone carrying this TCR beta chain was observed a handful of times. Its antigen is unidentified. The Oncomine TCR Beta short-read assay was what sequenced the DNA obtained from cultured CD4+ T cells. Cultured CD4+ T cells were the source of extracted genomic DNA. TCRdb re-analysed the PCR reads in MiXCR, keeping a single row per CDR3 protein. This repertoire shows 15,000 to 25,000 distinct CDR3 sequences, approximately 48% found once; its top ten account for about 2.7%. The CDR3 sequence is 8 residues long. V was cut by 5 bases and J by 13 bases, with 8 bases left in between. CDR1 DFQATT and CDR2 SNEGSKA come from the germline V gene (reference sequence). Regarding treatment: 10-day PBMC culture with coronavirus spike peptide pools or control peptides (ViraFEST assay). This entry is derived from a study of vaccination and CD4 T cells after COVID-19. Across the whole study: The convalescent group had six males, four females, seven Caucasians, two Asians, one multiracial. Stimulation of the cells used overlapping spike peptide pools from SARS-CoV-2 and from the common cold coronaviruses HCoV-NL63, HCoV-OC43 and HCoV-229E. Study-wide results and limits: Researchers looked at relatively few convalescent patients and had no early post-infection timepoints.

The TCR originated in a human donor who had recovered from COVID-19. This sample comprised CD4+ T cells from blood, cultured in vitro, obtained after SARS-CoV-2 vaccination. The rearrangement links TRBV20-1 to TRBJ2-5; D uncertain. CDR3: CSAVYGYF. In nucleotides, the CDR3 is TGCAGTGCTGTGTATGGGTACTTC.